What follows are 32 T cell receptor beta chains derived from one specimen sequenced in a study of blood T cells in healthy people across ages. The second PCR ran 7 to 11 cycles with a sample-barcoded 5' primer and J-beta primers. TCRdb redid the calling of the 5' RACE reads with MiXCR, one entry per CDR3 protein. Here the sample spans about 1.6 million distinct CDR3 sequences, roughly 32% being singletons. The sample was blood. All receptors come from a woman younger than 45 in good health.

A note on this clonotype: One junction end does not reproduce the germline sequence, and a read error may be involved. The rearrangement links TRBV29-1 to TRBJ2-3; D possibly corresponds to TRBD1 (5 bases). This CDR3 spans 16 amino acids. Per germline, CDR1 SQVTM and CDR2 ANQGSEA. CDR3 protein: CSVEARLYYPTGTQYF. The CDR3 nucleotides read TGCAGCGTTGAAGCGAGATTATATTACCCCACAGGTACGCAGTATTTT.

The chain combines TRBV28 with TRBJ1-1; 9 bases line up with TRBD1. The trim removed 5 bases at V and 0 bases at J, leaving 7 bases unmatched. Germline CDR1 MDHEN, CDR2 SYDVKM. The CDR3 is 16 residues long. CDR3 in DNA: TGTGCCAGCAGTCCTACCGGGACAGGGATGAACACTGAAGCTTTCTTT. Translation: CASSPTGTGMNTEAFF. Variable domain in full (rest from reference TRBV28 and TRBJ1-1): DVKVTQSSRYLVKRTGEKVFLECVQDMDHENMFWYRQDPGLGLRLIYFSYDVKMKEKGDIPEGYSVSREKKERFSLILESASTNQTSMYLCASSPTGTGMNTEAFFGQGTRLTVV.

This clonotype was detected a few times. J is TRBJ2-3 and V is TRBV5-1; D not resolved. V lost 0 bases, J lost 8 bases, and 7 bases lay in between. CDR1 is SGHRS and CDR2 is YFSETQ in the germline V gene. The CDR3 is made up of 12 amino acids. The CDR3 DNA follows: TGCGCCAGCAGCTTGGAACCGTCTACGCAGTATTTT. Encoded protein: CASSLEPSTQYF.

This clonotype has more than one count but fewer than ten. The V gene is TRBV9, the J gene TRBJ2-5, with a weak D call TRBD2 (6 bases). Trimming removed 3 bases from V and 2 bases from J, with 11 bases in between. Germline CDR1 and CDR2: SGDLS and YYNGEE. The CDR3 covers 14 residues. The CDR3 sequence is CASSDRDFQETQYF. CDR3 in DNA: TGTGCCAGCAGCGACCGGGACTTTCAAGAGACCCAGTACTTC.

On this clonotype itself: This clone may be a read error of a much larger clone one base away. V and J are TRBV29-1 and TRBJ2-1; 8 bases map to TRBD1. Germline assignment: CDR1 SQVTM and CDR2 ANQGSEA. The CDR3 contains 12 residues. Trimming removed 4 bases from V and 10 bases from J; junction bases left unmatched: 6. CDR3 region: CSVADRVNEQFF. CDR3 in DNA: TGCAGCGTTGCGGACAGGGTGAACGAGCAGTTCTTC.

This clonotype showed up many times. The chain uses TRBV3-1 and TRBJ2-3; D gene uncertain. V shed 0 bases and J shed 0 bases, with 4 bases lying between them. Germline V lookup: CDR1 LGHDT, CDR2 YNNKEL (reference sequence). The CDR3 consists of 14 residues. CDR3 region: CASSQDRSTDTQYF. The CDR3 nucleotides are TGTGCCAGCAGCCAAGATCGAAGCACAGATACGCAGTATTTT.

This clonotype was detected only a few times. V is TRBV4-1 and J is TRBJ1-2; no reliable D call. The V end lost 1 base, the J end lost 3 bases, and 12 bases lay between the germline ends. This CDR3 contains 15 residues. Germline CDR1 is MGHRA and CDR2 is YSYEKL. The CDR3 DNA is TGCGCCAGCAGCCAAGTCTTGCGGGAGGACTATGGCTACACCTTC. It encodes CASSQVLREDYGYTF.

The V and J genes are TRBV5-1 and TRBJ1-1; D is uncertain. V shed 4 bases and J shed 4 bases, with 11 bases lying between them. The CDR3 totals 13 residues. The V gene's germline CDR1 is SGHRS and CDR2 YFSETQ. The CDR3 DNA follows: TGCGCCAGCAGCACCCTTCGCCGCACTGAAGCTTTCTTT. Protein sequence: CASSTLRRTEAFF.

This clonotype was recorded a few times. The chain combines TRBV5-8 with TRBJ2-3; D may be TRBD1 or TRBD2 (5 bases each). V lost 4 bases to trimming and J lost 4 bases, with 19 bases between them. The length of the CDR3 is 16 residues. Germline CDR1 reads SGHTS; CDR2 reads YDEGEE. CDR3 coding DNA: TGTGCCAGCAGCGCTCCGGGACCTGGGTCCGCAGATACGCAGTATTTT. The encoded protein is CASSAPGPGSADTQYF.

The CDR3 here is CASSLEASREEYEQYF. CDR3 nucleotides: TGCGCCAGCAGCTTGGAAGCTAGCAGAGAGGAATACGAGCAGTACTTC. This sequence joins TRBV5-1 and TRBJ2-5; D is possibly TRBD2 (5 bases). The DNA end favors TRBJ2-7, so the J call may be wrong. This CDR3 comprises 16 residues. In germline, CDR1 is SGHRS, CDR2 YFSETQ.

The gene calls are TRBV20-1 and TRBJ2-1; TRBD2 agrees at 11 bases. V gave up 5 bases and J gave up 14 bases; unmatched junction bases: 17. The V gene's germline CDR1 is DFQATT and CDR2 SNEGSKA (reference sequence). This CDR3 region has 15 residues. This CDR3 reads CSAGPGLAGGFGEFF. CDR3 bases: TGCAGTGCTGGCCCTGGGCTAGCGGGGGGTTTCGGGGAGTTCTTC.

The J gene is TRBJ2-1, the V gene TRBV11-2; 10 bases fit TRBD1. The J call could be wrong; TRBJ2-7 is a better fit for the DNA end. Germline lookup yields CDR1 SGHAT and CDR2 FQNNGV. The CDR3 length is 16 residues. The CDR3: CASSTAGTGDYNEQYF. In DNA form, the CDR3 reads TGTGCCAGCAGCACAGCGGGGACAGGGGACTACAATGAGCAGTACTTC.

The chain is built from TRBV3-1 and TRBJ1-2; D not resolved. Germline assignment: CDR1 LGHDT and CDR2 YNNKEL (reference sequence). Deletions cut 0 bases from V and 3 bases from J, with 11 bases between. This CDR3 has 15 amino acids. The chain's CDR3 is CASSQDEGIDYGYTF. The CDR3, as DNA: TGTGCCAGCAGCCAAGATGAGGGAATCGACTATGGCTACACCTTC.

V and J are TRBV5-1 and TRBJ2-7; tentatively, D is TRBD1 (6 bases). V was shortened by 3 bases and J by 2 bases, with 15 bases between the two germline ends. Germline lookup yields CDR1 SGHRS and CDR2 YFSETQ. The CDR3 is 15 amino acids. In DNA, the CDR3 is TGCGCCAGCAGCTCCTCGACAGGTTTCACCTACGAGCAGTACTTC. Translation gives CASSSSTGFTYEQYF.

This clonotype was recorded a few times. J is TRBJ2-1 and V is TRBV11-2, with D possibly matching TRBD2 (5 bases). This CDR3 is 18 amino acids long. V lost 0 bases and J 0 bases, leaving 15 bases between the germline ends. Germline loops: CDR1 SGHAT, CDR2 FQNNGV. The CDR3 DNA reads as TGTGCCAGCAGCTTAGATAGAGGCGGGCCCTTCTCCTACAATGAGCAGTTCTTC. As protein: CASSLDRGGPFSYNEQFF. The whole variable domain, filled in from reference TRBV11-2 and TRBJ2-1, reads EAGVAQSPRYKIIEKRQSVAFWCNPISGHATLYWYQQILGQGPKLLIQFQNNGVVDDSQLPKDRFSAERLKGVDSTLKIQPAKLEDSAVYLCASSLDRGGPFSYNEQFFGPGTRLTVL.

This clonotype was observed a single time. This chain links TRBV7-9 with TRBJ2-7; possible D gene TRBD1, 5 bases. V was trimmed by 6 bases and J by 4 bases, leaving 13 bases between them. Germline CDR1 and CDR2: SEHNR and FQNEAQ (reference sequence). This CDR3 is built from 13 residues. The CDR3 DNA follows: TGTGCCAGCAGTTGCTCCAGGGTGTACGAGCAGTACTTC. This sequence encodes CASSCSRVYEQYF.

Many counts were recorded for this clonotype. The chain uses TRBV3-1 and TRBJ2-6; 10 nucleotides align to TRBD2. The germline gives CDR1 LGHDT, CDR2 YNNKEL (reference sequence). The CDR3 is 18 residues long. The ends lost 0 bases at V and 4 bases at J; junction bases unmatched: 6. The CDR3 sequence is CASSQEASGGLGANVLTF. The CDR3 bases are TGTGCCAGCAGCCAAGAGGCTAGCGGGGGCCTCGGGGCCAACGTCCTGACTTTC.

The genes are TRBV27 and TRBJ2-7, with D possibly being TRBD1 or TRBD2 (5 bases each). The CDR3 spans 14 residues. CDR1 and CDR2 from the germline V gene are MNHEY and SMNVEV (reference sequence). The germline V and J ends were trimmed by 5 bases and 4 bases, with 15 bases remaining between them. CDR3 region: CASSPLGAYYEQYF. The CDR3 bases are TGTGCCAGCAGTCCACTAGGGGCCTATTACGAGCAGTACTTC.

This clonotype was recorded once. This chain links TRBV3-1 with TRBJ2-1; D possibly corresponds to TRBD1 (6 bases). Trimming left V 1 base short and J 9 bases short, with 19 bases between. The V gene's germline CDR1 is LGHDT and CDR2 YNNKEL (reference sequence). The CDR3 has 16 residues. The CDR3 bases are TGTGCCAGCAGCCAAGTGAGGTCCCAGAGCAGGGGTGAGCAGTTCTTC. Its translation is CASSQVRSQSRGEQFF.

The chain carries TRBV25-1 and TRBJ2-7; possibly TRBD2 for D (5 bases). CDR3 length: 18 amino acids. Germline values: CDR1 MGHDK, CDR2 SYGVNS. The V and J ends lost 4 bases and 5 bases respectively, with 27 bases between them. The CDR3 DNA sequence: TGTGCCAGCAGTGGCTCGTTGATTCGTCGGGATGGGAGCCACGAGCAGTACTTC. This encodes CASSGSLIRRDGSHEQYF.

V and J are TRBV7-9 and TRBJ1-1; TRBD1 agrees at 7 bases. Trimming cost V 6 bases and J 8 bases; bases outside gene matches: 6. The CDR3 consists of 12 residues. Germline CDR1 is SEHNR and CDR2 is FQNEAQ (reference sequence). The CDR3 loop reads CASSTKGAEAFF. The CDR3 region has the DNA TGTGCCAGCAGTACCAAGGGGGCGGAAGCTTTCTTT.

This clonotype was seen a few times. The V gene is TRBV27, the J gene TRBJ2-7, with 11 bases lining up with TRBD2. J lost 4 bases, V lost 1 base, and 6 bases had no gene match. CDR1 and CDR2 from the germline V gene are MNHEY and SMNVEV (reference sequence). The CDR3 is made up of 16 amino acids. The CDR3 here is CASSLWGLAAPYEQYF. CDR3 sequence (DNA): TGTGCCAGCAGTTTATGGGGACTAGCGGCTCCTTACGAGCAGTACTTC.

As DNA, the CDR3 is TGCAGCGTCGCGTGGACAGCGAGCTCTGGAAACACCATATATTTT. This translates into CSVAWTASSGNTIYF. J is TRBJ1-3 and V is TRBV29-1, with a tentative D call TRBD1 (6 bases). V shed 6 bases and J shed 0 bases, with 15 bases lying between them. The germline V gene has CDR1 SQVTM and CDR2 ANQGSEA. The CDR3 contains 15 residues. The full variable domain, rest sourced from reference TRBV29-1 and TRBJ1-3, is SAVISQKPSRDICQRGTSLTIQCQVDSQVTMMFWYRQQPGQSLTLIATANQGSEATYESGFVIDKFPISRPNLTFSTLTVSNMSPEDSSIYLCSVAWTASSGNTIYFGEGSWLTVV.

This clonotype was counted between two and nine times. The gene calls are TRBV4-2 and TRBJ1-1; D is perhaps TRBD1 (5 bases). V lost 0 bases to trimming and J lost 5 bases, with 13 bases between them. The germline V gene has CDR1 LGHNA and CDR2 YNFKEQ. The CDR3 sequence is 15 residues long. CDR3 nucleotides: TGTGCCAGCAGCCAAGATATCGGGGGTGGGACTGAAGCTTTCTTT. It encodes CASSQDIGGGTEAFF.

V usage is TRBV10-3 and J usage is TRBJ2-2; D assignment may be TRBD1 or TRBD2 (5 bases each). The CDR3 runs to 16 residues. Per germline, CDR1 ENHRY and CDR2 SYGVKD. The ends were cut back, 3 bases at V and 3 bases at J, with 14 bases in the middle. As DNA, the CDR3 is TGTGCCATCAGTGACCCCAGAGGGGATTACACCGGGGAGCTGTTTTTT. The encoded protein is CAISDPRGDYTGELFF.

In its sample, this clonotype was seen a few times. This chain links TRBV5-1 with TRBJ2-2, with 10 bases identical to TRBD1. This CDR3 has 13 residues. Trimming removed 7 bases from V and 4 bases from J; junction bases left unmatched: 1. Germline V CDR1 and CDR2: SGHRS, YFSETQ. Here the CDR3 reads CASGTGATGELFF. For the CDR3, the DNA is TGCGCCAGCGGGACAGGGGCCACCGGGGAGCTGTTTTTT.

This clonotype came up a few times. The CDR3 nucleotides are TGCGCCAGCAGCCCCTCCTTAGCGATTCCCTACGAGCAGTACTTC. This codes for CASSPSLAIPYEQYF. The V call is TRBV5-1, the J call TRBJ2-7; D possibly corresponds to TRBD2 (5 bases). CDR1 SGHRS and CDR2 YFSETQ come from the germline V gene. Trimming stripped 4 bases from V and 2 bases from J, with 16 bases between. This CDR3 is 15 amino acids long.

The J gene is TRBJ1-4, the V gene TRBV12-3 or TRBV12-4; D ambiguous. The CDR3 sequence is 14 residues long. V was shortened by 4 bases and J by 6 bases, with 12 bases between the two germline ends. CDR3 residues: CASSYGEWDEKLFF. CDR3 DNA: TGTGCCAGCAGTTACGGTGAATGGGATGAAAAACTGTTTTTT.

As concerns this clonotype: At one of its ends the junction is not consistent with the germline gene, which may arise from a read error. This chain uses TRBV9 with TRBJ2-3; D may be TRBD1 (5 bases). Germline V gene sequence: CDR1 SGDLS, CDR2 YYNGEE. There are 15 residues in the CDR3. CDR3 sequence: CPSSVVAGYSDTQYF. Written as DNA, the CDR3 is TGTCCCAGCAGCGTGGTCGCAGGGTACTCAGATACGCAGTATTTT.

This chain connects TRBV20-1 to TRBJ2-1; possible D gene TRBD2, 6 bases. The CDR3 totals 16 residues. The V end was cut by 1 base, the J end by 5 bases, with 18 bases between. Germline V gene lookup returns CDR1 DFQATT and CDR2 SNEGSKA (reference sequence). The CDR3 sequence: CSARGFGGVRNNEQFF. The CDR3 DNA reads TGCAGTGCTAGAGGGTTCGGGGGAGTAAGGAACAATGAGCAGTTCTTC.

This clonotype was recorded many times. V usage is TRBV5-1 and J usage is TRBJ2-5; D may be TRBD2 (6 bases). There are 15 residues in the CDR3. V lost 0 bases to trimming and J lost 2 bases, with 11 bases between them. Germline CDR1 SGHRS, CDR2 YFSETQ. CDR3 sequence: CASSLGPEGQETQYF. The CDR3 region has the DNA TGCGCCAGCAGCTTGGGGCCGGAGGGTCAAGAGACCCAGTACTTC.

This clonotype has more than one count but fewer than ten. This chain joins TRBV6-5 and TRBJ1-2, with a tentative D call TRBD1 (5 bases). V was shortened by 6 bases and J by 8 bases, with 16 bases between the two germline ends. CDR1 is MNHEY, CDR2 SVGAGI, per germline. This CDR3 contains 13 residues. The CDR3 sequence is CASSPAGKLGYTF. CDR3 sequence (DNA): TGTGCCAGCAGCCCCGCAGGGAAGTTGGGCTACACCTTC.